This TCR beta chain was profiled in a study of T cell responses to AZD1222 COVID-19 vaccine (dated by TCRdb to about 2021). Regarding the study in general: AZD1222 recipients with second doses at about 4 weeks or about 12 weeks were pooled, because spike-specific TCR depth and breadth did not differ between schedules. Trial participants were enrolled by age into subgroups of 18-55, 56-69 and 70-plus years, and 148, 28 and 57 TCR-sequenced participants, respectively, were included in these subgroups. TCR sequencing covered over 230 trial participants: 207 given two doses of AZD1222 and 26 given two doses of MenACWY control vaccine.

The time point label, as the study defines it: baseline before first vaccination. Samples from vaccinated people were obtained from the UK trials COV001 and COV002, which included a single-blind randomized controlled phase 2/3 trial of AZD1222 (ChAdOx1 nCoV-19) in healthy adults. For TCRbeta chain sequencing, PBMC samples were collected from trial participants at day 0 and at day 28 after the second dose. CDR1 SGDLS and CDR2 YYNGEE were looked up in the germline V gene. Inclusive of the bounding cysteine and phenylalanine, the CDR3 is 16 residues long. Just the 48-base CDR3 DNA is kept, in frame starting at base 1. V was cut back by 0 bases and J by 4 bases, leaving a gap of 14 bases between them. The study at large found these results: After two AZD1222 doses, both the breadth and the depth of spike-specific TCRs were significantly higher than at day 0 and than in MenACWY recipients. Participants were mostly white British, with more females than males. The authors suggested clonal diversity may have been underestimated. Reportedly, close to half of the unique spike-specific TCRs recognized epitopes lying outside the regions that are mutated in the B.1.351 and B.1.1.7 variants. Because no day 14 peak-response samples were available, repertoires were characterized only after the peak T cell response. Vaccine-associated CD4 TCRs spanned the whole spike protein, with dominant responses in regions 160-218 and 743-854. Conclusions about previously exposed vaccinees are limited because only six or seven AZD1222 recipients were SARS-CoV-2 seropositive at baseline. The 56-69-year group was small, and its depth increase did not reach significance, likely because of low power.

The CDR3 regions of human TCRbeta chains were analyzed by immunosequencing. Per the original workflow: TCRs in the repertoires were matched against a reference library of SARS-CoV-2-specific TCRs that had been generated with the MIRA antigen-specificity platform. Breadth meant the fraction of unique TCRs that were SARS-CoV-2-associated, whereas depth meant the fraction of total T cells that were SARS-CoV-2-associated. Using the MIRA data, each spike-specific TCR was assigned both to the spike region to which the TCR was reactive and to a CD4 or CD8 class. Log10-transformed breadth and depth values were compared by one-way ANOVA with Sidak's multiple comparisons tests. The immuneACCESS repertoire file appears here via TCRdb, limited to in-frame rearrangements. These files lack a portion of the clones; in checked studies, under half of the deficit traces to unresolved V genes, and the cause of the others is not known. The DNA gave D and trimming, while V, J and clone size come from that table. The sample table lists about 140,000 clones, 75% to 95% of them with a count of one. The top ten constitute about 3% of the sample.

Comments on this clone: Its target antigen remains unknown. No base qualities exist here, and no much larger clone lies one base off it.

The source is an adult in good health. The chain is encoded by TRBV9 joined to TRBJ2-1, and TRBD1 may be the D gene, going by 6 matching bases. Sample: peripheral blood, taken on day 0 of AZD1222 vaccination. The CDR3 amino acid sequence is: CASSVVGTSSYNEQFF. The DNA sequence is TGTGCCAGCAGCGTAGTCGGGACATCGTCATACAATGAGCAGTTCTTC.